The rows below give T cell receptor beta chains drawn from one sample of a study of blood T cell repertoires in COVID-19. The data were produced by immunoSEQ multiplex PCR, yet TCRdb's version contains in-frame clones alone and is incomplete. Of fewer than 700,000 clones listed, approximately 91% are singletons. The sequencing sample was made of peripheral blood. The receptors were sampled from a woman aged 50 to 65 with COVID-19, enrolled during active disease. Both conserved end residues are part of each CDR3. A D gene is named only where the DNA matches it firmly. Size tells how often a clone was seen (once, few, many) or the class of an expanded clone, and some rows leave it out.

. | TRBJ2-2 | TRBV5-1 | . | TGCGCCAGCAGCTTGAGGTCGACAGCCAGCACCGGGGAGCTGTTTTTT | CASSLRSTASTGELFF
TRBD2 | TRBJ2-3 | TRBV9 | . | TGTGCCAGCACCGTGGGAGGGAGTACAGATACGCAGTATTTT | CASTVGGSTDTQYF
TRBD1 | TRBJ1-1 | TRBV18 | . | TGTGCCAGCTCACTAACAACAGGGGGCCTGAACACTGAAGCTTTCTTT | CASSLTTGGLNTEAFF
TRBD1 | TRBJ2-2 | TRBV6-5 | . | TGTGCCAGCGAGACCGGGACAGGGTTAATAGGGGAGCTGTTTTTT | CASETGTGLIGELFF
TRBD1 | TRBJ1-4 | TRBV6-5 | . | TGTGCCAGCAGCAACAGGGGGCTAGATGAAAAACTGTTTTTT | CASSNRGLDEKLFF
TRBD2 | TRBJ2-3 | TRBV7-3 | . | TGTGCCAGCAGCCCAAATGGACTAGCGGGCACAGATACGCAGTATTTT | CASSPNGLAGTDTQYF
TRBD2 | TRBJ2-2 | TRBV9 | . | TGTGCCAGCAGCGTAGCCCGCGGGGGGCCCTCTGGCACCGGGGAGCTGTTTTTT | CASSVARGGPSGTGELFF
. | TRBJ2-3 | TRBV4-2 | . | TGTGCCAGCAGCCAAGGTCCGGAAGGCAGGGGTGGCACAGATACGCAGTATTTT | CASSQGPEGRGGTDTQYF
. | TRBJ1-2 | TRBV28 | . | TGTGCCAGCAGTTTGAGGCCCCTTCGGGGCTACACCTTC | CASSLRPLRGYTF
. | TRBJ1-6 | TRBV3-1/TRBV3-2 | . | TGTGCCAGCAGGAGTGGGGGGAGTAATTCACCCCTCCACTTT | CASRSGGSNSPLHF
. | TRBJ1-5 | TRBV7-2 | . | TGTGCCAGCAGCTGGGGGGGGACACCCGGCAATCAGCCCCAGCATTTT | CASSWGGTPGNQPQHF
. | TRBJ1-1 | TRBV6-1 | . | TGTGCCAGCAGTGAAAGGACAGACGCCTTTCTAGCTTTCTTT | CASSERTDAFLAFF
TRBD1 | TRBJ1-2 | TRBV29-1 | . | TGCAGCGTTCCCGGGACAGAGAACTATGGCTACACCTTC | CSVPGTENYGYTF
. | TRBJ1-4 | TRBV30 | . | TGTGCCTGGACATCCGGGGAGGTTGAAAAACTGTTTTTT | CAWTSGEVEKLFF
TRBD2 | TRBJ2-1 | TRBV11-3 | . | TGTGCCAGCAGCTTACCTAGCGGGCAGGAGCAGTTCTTC | CASSLPSGQEQFF
. | TRBJ1-4 | TRBV19 | . | TGTGCCAGTAGTATGACTGGGCGCGTCGACAGGCAAAAACTGTTTTTT | CASSMTGRVDRQKLFF
TRBD1 | TRBJ1-2 | TRBV5-4 | . | TGTGCCAGCAGCTCTCAGACAGGGGGGGACTATGGCTACACCTTC | CASSSQTGGDYGYTF
TRBD1 | TRBJ1-1 | TRBV2 | . | TGTGCCAGCAGTGACAGGGGGTTGAACACTGAAGCTTTCTTT | CASSDRGLNTEAFF
. | TRBJ2-7 | TRBV24-1 | . | TGTGCCACCAGTGCGGACAGCTCCTACGAGCAGTACTTC | CATSADSSYEQYF
. | TRBJ2-7 | TRBV6-7 | once | TGTGCCAGCAGTTCCCCCGCGGCAGCCTGGTACTTC | CASSSPAAAWYF
. | TRBJ2-1 | TRBV28 | . | TGTGCCAGCCGGCGGGCAGACTCTTACAATGAGCAGTTCTTC | CASRRADSYNEQFF
. | TRBJ1-1 | TRBV7-9 | . | TGTGCCAGCAGCTTAGGGACACCTACTGAAGCTTTCTTT | CASSLGTPTEAFF